These 30 T cell receptor beta chains share one sample of origin, sequenced in a study of CD8+CD57+ T cells in acquired aplastic anemia. Genomic DNA constituted the template upon which TCR beta VDJ and CDR3 profiling was performed. MiXCR, run by TCRdb on the reads, gives a single entry per CDR3 protein. Here the sample spans a few hundred thousand distinct CDR3 sequences, over 60% being singletons. Input material: sorted CD4+, CD8+, or CD8+CD57+ T cells (not recorded which) from PBMCs. These TCRs come from a human donor in good health.

This rearrangement joins TRBV14 to TRBJ1-6; no firm D call. The V and J ends lost 0 bases and 7 bases respectively, with 10 bases between them. This CDR3 region has 15 residues. Germline CDR1 and CDR2: SGHDN and FVKESK. CDR3 region: CASSQDSGANSPLHF. As DNA, the CDR3 is TGTGCCAGCAGCCAAGATTCAGGTGCAAATTCACCCCTCCACTTT.

J is TRBJ2-3 and V is TRBV5-1, with D tentatively TRBD2 (7 bases). V lost 6 bases, J lost 2 bases, and 13 bases lay in between. This CDR3 has 14 amino acids. Germline CDR1 and CDR2: SGHRS and YFSETQ. The CDR3: CASTAGAYTDTQYF. The CDR3 bases are TGCGCCAGCACTGCGGGGGCTTACACAGATACGCAGTATTTT.

The chain has TRBV7-7 and TRBJ2-1, with 11 bases fitting TRBD2. CDR1 SSHAT and CDR2 FNYEAQ come from the germline V gene (reference sequence). The CDR3 has 15 residues. The CDR3 DNA is TGTGCTAGGCCGTTGATAGCGGGGGGGCACAATGAGCAGTTCTTC. This encodes CARPLIAGGHNEQFF.

This clonotype came up once. The DNA of the CDR3 is TGCAGTGCTAGAGGAGGAGGGGGGGACTCCTACGAGCAGTACTTC. Translation: CSARGGGGDSYEQYF. The chain recombines TRBV20-1 with TRBJ2-7; D may be TRBD2 (7 bases). The CDR3 length is 15 residues. Per the germline V gene, CDR1 is DFQATT and CDR2 is SNEGSKA (reference sequence). The germline V and J ends were trimmed by 1 base and 0 bases, with 13 bases remaining between them.

The rearrangement uses TRBV24-1 and TRBJ1-5; D is undetermined. Germline CDR1 and CDR2: KGHDR and SFDVKD. The CDR3 consists of 14 residues. The V end was cut by 4 bases, the J end by 1 base, with 7 bases between. The chain's CDR3 is CATSERRSNQPQHF. The CDR3 coding sequence is TGTGCCACCAGTGAGAGAAGAAGCAATCAGCCCCAGCATTTT.

Details on this clonotype: One end of the junction does not line up with germline, which may come from a read error. The J gene is TRBJ1-2, the V gene TRBV7-3; 12 nucleotides match TRBD1. CDR1 and CDR2 from the germline V gene are SGHTA and FQGTGA. The CDR3 contains 13 residues. CDR3 sequence (DNA): TGTGCCAGCAGCTTACGGGGACAGGGGGCCGCCGCCTTC. Amino acids: CASSLRGQGAAAF.

The CDR3 nucleotides read TGTGCCAGCAGCTTCCAGCGGGGGACCTCCTACGAGCAGTACTTC. This gives the protein CASSFQRGTSYEQYF. V is TRBV7-2 and J is TRBJ2-7, with 8 bases lining up with TRBD2. Trimming took 3 bases from V and 0 from J; bases not matched to a gene: 4. Germline values: CDR1 SGHTA, CDR2 FQGNSA. The CDR3 runs to 15 residues.

This clonotype was recorded once. Here the CDR3 omits its conserved ending phenylalanine or tryptophan, so a read error is the likely source. The CDR3 bases are TGTGCCAGCGTGAGATCCGGGGGGCTGTTTTCT. Encoded protein: CASVRSGGLFS. The V gene is TRBV7-8, the J gene TRBJ2-2; weak D call: TRBD2 (6 bases). Germline values: CDR1 SGHVS, CDR2 FQNEAQ. CDR3 length: 11 amino acids.

The chain couples TRBV29-1 to TRBJ2-1; D remains ambiguous. CDR1 SQVTM and CDR2 ANQGSEA come from the germline V gene. The CDR3 has 13 amino acids. V lost 3 bases and J 10 bases, leaving 16 bases between the germline ends. The CDR3 sequence is CSVESEERLEQFF. In DNA form, the CDR3 reads TGCAGCGTTGAGTCCGAGGAACGCCTAGAGCAGTTCTTC.

In regard to this clonotype: An end of the junction differs from the germline gene, which may be a read error. The chain employs TRBV7-6 and TRBJ1-1, with D uncertain. Per the germline V gene, CDR1 is SGHVS and CDR2 is FNYEAQ. The CDR3 totals 13 residues. For the CDR3, the DNA is TGTGCCAGCAGCTTCCACATGAACACTGAAGCTTCCTTT. Translating gives CASSFHMNTEASF.

This clonotype turned up a few times. The chain combines TRBV14 with TRBJ2-6, with D perhaps matching TRBD1 (6 bases). The CDR3 covers 15 residues. The germline V gene encodes CDR1 SGHDN and CDR2 FVKESK. Trimming removed 4 bases at V and 4 bases at J, with 11 bases between. CDR3 residues: CASSPTGTGANVLTF. CDR3 coding DNA: TGTGCCAGCAGCCCCACAGGGACCGGGGCCAACGTCCTGACTTTC.

This clonotype has a count of ten or more. A read error may account for a junction end that differs from germline. V usage is TRBV7-9 and J usage is TRBJ1-2; no definite D call. This CDR3 comprises 15 residues. CDR1 and CDR2 (germline): SEHNR, FQNEAQ (reference sequence). This chain's CDR3 is CAGSLDSGYGYGYTF. The CDR3 bases are TGTGCCGGCAGCTTAGATTCCGGGTATGGCTATGGCTACACCTTC.

This clonotype was seen only a few times. This chain connects TRBV2 to TRBJ2-6, with TRBD1 matching over 9 bases. This CDR3 has 15 amino acids. Trimming removed 6 bases from V and 1 base from J; junction bases left unmatched: 1. Germline values: CDR1 SNHLY, CDR2 FYNNEI. The CDR3 region is CASSDRGSGANVLTF. The CDR3 DNA reads TGTGCCAGCAGCGACAGGGGGTCTGGGGCCAACGTCCTGACTTTC.

This clonotype was detected once. The gene calls are TRBV7-2 and TRBJ2-7, with D maybe TRBD2 (5 bases). The V and J ends lost 5 bases and 7 bases respectively, with 18 bases between them. Per the germline V gene, CDR1 is SGHTA and CDR2 is FQGNSA. The length of the CDR3 is 14 residues. The CDR3 spells CASSPLIGVREQYF. The CDR3 coding sequence is TGTGCCAGCAGCCCTCTTATCGGGGTGAGGGAGCAGTACTTC.

The chain joins TRBV2 to TRBJ2-1; D may be TRBD2 (5 bases). The CDR3 runs 15 residues. CDR1 and CDR2 (germline): SNHLY, FYNNEI. V shed 2 bases and J shed 0 bases, with 8 bases lying between them. Written as DNA, the CDR3 is TGTGCCAGCAGTGAAAGCGGATTCTCCTACAATGAGCAGTTCTTC. This gives the protein CASSESGFSYNEQFF.

This clonotype has a single count. The chain has TRBV7-9 and TRBJ2-2; D gene unclear. Per germline, CDR1 SEHNR and CDR2 FQNEAQ (reference sequence). This CDR3 is 12 amino acids long. Trimming cost V 6 bases and J 4 bases, with 6 bases left between them. The CDR3 protein is CASRASTGELFF. In nucleotides, the CDR3 is TGTGCCAGCAGAGCAAGCACCGGGGAGCTGTTTTTT.

The chain uses TRBV7-9 and TRBJ2-3; TRBD2 aligns across 14 bases. CDR3 length: 20 residues. The V gene end was trimmed by 5 bases and the J gene end by 4 bases; junction bases not matched to a gene: 17. Germline CDR1 and CDR2: SEHNR and FQNEAQ (reference sequence). CDR3 DNA sequence: TGTGCCAGCAGCCGCCCCGGGACTAGCGGGAGCCTAACTGAGGCAGATACGCAGTATTTT. This sequence encodes CASSRPGTSGSLTEADTQYF.

The rearrangement links TRBV9 to TRBJ1-1; TRBD1 might be the D (6 bases). CDR1 SGDLS and CDR2 YYNGEE come from the germline V gene. V was shortened by 3 bases and J by 1 base, with 13 bases between the two germline ends. This CDR3 is built from 15 residues. DNA for the CDR3: TGTGCCAGCAGCGCACATACAGGGTGGAACACTGAAGCTTTCTTT. Translated, it gives CASSAHTGWNTEAFF. Filled out from reference TRBV9 and TRBJ1-1, the complete variable domain reads DSGVTQTPKHLITATGQRVTLRCSPRSGDLSVYWYQQSLDQGLQFLIQYYNGEERAKGNILERFSAQQFPDLHSELNLSSLELGDSALYFCASSAHTGWNTEAFFGQGTRLTVV.

In its sample, this clonotype was seen many times. The CDR3 bases are TGTGCCATCAACGGCGGACGCGAAGAGACCCAGTACTTC. Residues: CAINGGREETQYF. V is TRBV10-3 and J is TRBJ2-5; no reliable D call. V gave up 7 bases and J gave up 3 bases, with 12 bases separating them. The CDR3 extends over 13 amino acids. Germline loops: CDR1 ENHRY, CDR2 SYGVKD.

The chain is built from TRBV29-1 and TRBJ1-1, with D perhaps matching TRBD1 (5 bases). Trimming removed 3 bases from V and 4 bases from J, with 15 bases in between. The CDR3 is made up of 14 amino acids. CDR1 is SQVTM, CDR2 ANQGSEA, per germline. In DNA, the CDR3 is TGCAGCGTTGAGACAGCTTCGGGGTTCACTGAAGCTTTCTTT. Translation gives CSVETASGFTEAFF.

As regards this clonotype: This could be a read error, since a much larger clone is one nucleotide away. The chain uses TRBV15 and TRBJ1-3; D perhaps matches TRBD1 (5 bases). Germline-derived CDR1 and CDR2 are LNHNV and YYDKDF (reference sequence). The V and J ends lost 0 bases and 0 bases respectively, with 12 bases between them. The CDR3 loop spans 17 amino acids. The CDR3 sequence is CATSREHRPSSGNTIYF. The CDR3 DNA reads as TGTGCCACCAGCAGAGAGCACAGGCCGAGCTCTGGAAACACCATATATTTT. Together with reference TRBV15 and TRBJ1-3, the CDR3 gives the full variable domain: DAMVIQNPRYQVTQFGKPVTLSCSQTLNHNVMYWYQQKSSQAPKLLFHYYDKDFNNEADTPDNFQSRRPNTSFCFLDIRSPGLGDTAMYLCATSREHRPSSGNTIYFGEGSWLTVV.

This clonotype has just a few counts. The CDR3 is CASSQQGASGTEAFF. CDR3 DNA sequence: TGTGCCAGCAGCCAACAGGGGGCGTCGGGCACTGAAGCTTTCTTT. The chain couples TRBV7-2 to TRBJ1-1; 9 bases match TRBD1. The CDR3 has 15 amino acids. The V and J ends lost 5 bases and 4 bases, in that order; junction bases with no gene match: 8. Germline CDR1 is SGHTA and CDR2 is FQGNSA.

The table lists this clonotype with a few counts. This chain uses TRBV7-9 with TRBJ1-1; weak D call: TRBD1 (5 bases). Trimming cost V 1 base and J 3 bases, with 9 bases left between them. This CDR3 is 14 amino acids long. In germline, CDR1 is SEHNR, CDR2 FQNEAQ (reference sequence). In DNA, the CDR3 is TGTGCCAGCAGCTTAGGGGGCGTTGACACTGAAGCTTTCTTT. Translation: CASSLGGVDTEAFF.

As concerns this clonotype: Relative to the germline gene, one junction end is altered; a read error may explain this. The chain links TRBV13 to TRBJ1-4; no firm D call. This CDR3 comprises 14 residues. Germline V CDR1 and CDR2: PRHDT, FYEKMQ (reference sequence). The CDR3 bases are TGCGCCAGCAGCTCGACGGGAGGGAATGAAAAACTGTTTTTT. Protein product: CASSSTGGNEKLFF. Supplemented by reference TRBV13 and TRBJ1-4, the full variable domain reads AAGVIQSPRHLIKEKRETATLKCYPIPRHDTVYWYQQGPGQDPQFLISFYEKMQSDKGSIPDRFSAQQFSDYHSELNMSSLELGDSALYFCASSSTGGNEKLFFGSGTQLSVL.

Concerning this clonotype: One base away lies a much larger clone, so this may be a sequencing read error. V and J are TRBV10-3 and TRBJ2-1; 10 bases match TRBD1. The CDR3 is 14 amino acids. The germline V gene encodes CDR1 ENHRY and CDR2 SYGVKD. J lost 6 bases, V lost 3 bases, and 2 bases had no gene match. The CDR3 protein is CAISDGTGVNEQFF. CDR3 DNA sequence: TGTGCCATCAGTGACGGGACAGGGGTCAATGAGCAGTTCTTC.

This chain links TRBV5-1 with TRBJ2-3; 9 bases fit TRBD1. V was clipped by 5 bases and J by 5 bases; unmatched bases: 6. Germline V CDR1 and CDR2: SGHRS, YFSETQ. This CDR3 region has 14 residues. The CDR3 nucleotides are TGCGCCAGCAGGGGACAGGGTCGGGGAGATACGCAGTATTTT. Protein product: CASRGQGRGDTQYF.

This rearrangement joins TRBV2 to TRBJ1-2; no firm D call. This CDR3 comprises 14 residues. Germline assignment: CDR1 SNHLY and CDR2 FYNNEI. Trimming pared 1 base from V and 3 bases from J, leaving 9 bases between. The CDR3 nucleotides read TGTGCCAGCAGTGAAGTATTCGGTGACTATGGCTACACCTTC. Its protein product is CASSEVFGDYGYTF.

This clonotype was seen repeatedly, ten times or more. This rearrangement joins TRBV5-6 to TRBJ2-7; perhaps TRBD1 as D (5 bases). CDR1 is SGHDT, CDR2 YYEEEE, per germline. Trimming removed 1 base at V and 3 bases at J, with 11 bases between. The CDR3 is made up of 14 amino acids. CDR3 loop: CASSLRQGHYEQYF. The DNA for the CDR3 is TGTGCCAGCAGCTTGCGGCAGGGCCACTACGAGCAGTACTTC. The variable domain in full, completed from reference TRBV5-6 and TRBJ2-7, reads DAGVTQSPTHLIKTRGQQVTLRCSPKSGHDTVSWYQQALGQGPQFIFQYYEEEERQRGNFPDRFSGHQFPNYSSELNVNALLLGDSALYLCASSLRQGHYEQYFGPGTRLTVT.

This clonotype has at least ten counts. The chain has TRBV10-3 and TRBJ2-1, with TRBD1 matching over 7 bases. J lost 5 bases, V lost 8 bases, and 6 bases had no gene match. CDR1 ENHRY and CDR2 SYGVKD come from the germline V gene. The CDR3 is 13 residues long. The CDR3 DNA sequence: TGTGCCATCCGGACAGGAGAGCACAATGAGCAGTTCTTC. As protein: CAIRTGEHNEQFF.

This clonotype was observed at least ten times. This chain connects TRBV7-3 to TRBJ2-7, with 8 bases lining up with TRBD2. V was clipped by 3 bases and J by 6 bases; unmatched bases: 4. The germline V gene encodes CDR1 SGHTA and CDR2 FQGTGA. The CDR3 covers 13 residues. The CDR3 DNA follows: TGTGCCAGCAGCTTTAGCGGGGAAGGCGAGCAGTACTTC. Translating gives CASSFSGEGEQYF.